These 20 T cell receptor beta chains were all obtained from the same sample, sequenced in a study of long-term antiretroviral therapy in people with HIV (dated by TCRdb to between 2022 and 2023). The immunoSEQ hsTCRB v3.0 assay was used at survey level resolution to sequence the TRB variable region. Sourced from immuneACCESS, this table was stored by TCRdb with only in-frame sequences that have V and J called. A share of the clones is absent; for the studies checked, an unresolved V gene accounts for under half, and the remainder has no known explanation. The table for this sample lists tens of thousands of clones; 75% to 90% of them were counted only once. The top ten constitute around 9% of the sample. The sequences come from unsorted PBMCs, collected 1.2 years after starting antiretroviral therapy. These receptors originate from a middle-aged woman with HIV.

This chain uses TRBV6-1 with TRBJ2-7, with TRBD1 matching 9 bases. V gave up 4 bases and J gave up 3 bases; unmatched junction bases: 10. The CDR3 runs 16 residues. Per germline, CDR1 MNHNS and CDR2 SASEGT. In DNA, the CDR3 is TGTGCCAGCAGTGTAGCCGGGACAGGGAGTTACTACGAGCAGTACTTC. Its protein is CASSVAGTGSYYEQYF.

The table lists this clone with a count of one. The chain uses TRBV6-5 and TRBJ2-7; TRBD1 might be the D (6 bases). Trimming cost V 2 bases and J 0 bases, with 11 bases left between them. The CDR3 is 15 residues long. Per germline, CDR1 MNHEY and CDR2 SVGAGI. DNA for the CDR3: TGTGCCAGCAGTTACGGGGGCTTGAGCTCCTACGAGCAGTACTTC. Encoded protein: CASSYGGLSSYEQYF.

The chain links TRBV7-9 to TRBJ2-7; 7 bases align to TRBD1. Germline-derived CDR1 and CDR2 are SEHNR and FQNEAQ (reference sequence). With V trimmed by 4 bases and J by 0 bases, 3 bases remained unmatched. The CDR3 spans 14 residues. The CDR3 DNA follows: TGTGCCAGCAGCTGGGACAGCACCTCCTACGAGCAGTACTTC. Translation gives CASSWDSTSYEQYF.

This chain uses TRBV7-2 with TRBJ2-5, with 11 nucleotides matching TRBD2. The germline V gene has CDR1 SGHTA and CDR2 FQGNSA. The trim removed 3 bases at V and 1 base at J, leaving 7 bases unmatched. The CDR3 is 17 amino acids. The CDR3 region has the DNA TGTGCCAGCAGCTTCCAAAGACTAGCGGGACGCCAAGAGACCCAGTACTTC. Encoded protein: CASSFQRLAGRQETQYF.

This clone was recorded a few times. The genes are TRBV2 and TRBJ2-7, with D perhaps matching TRBD1 or TRBD2 (5 bases each). CDR1 is SNHLY, CDR2 FYNNEI, per germline. The CDR3 totals 13 residues. Trimming took off 0 bases at V and 4 bases at J, with 7 bases between the two ends. The DNA of the CDR3 is TGTGCCAGCAGTGAAGCAGGGGAGTACGAGCAGTACTTC. Translated, it gives CASSEAGEYEQYF.

V and J are TRBV19 and TRBJ2-2; TRBD2 is a possible D gene (6 bases). Trimming pared 4 bases from V and 5 bases from J, leaving 17 bases between. Per germline, CDR1 LNHDA and CDR2 SQIVND (reference sequence). The CDR3 totals 16 residues. CDR3 region: CASSTRTAGSTGELFF. CDR3 bases: TGTGCCAGTAGTACCCGGACTGCGGGGAGTACCGGGGAGCTGTTTTTT.

The J gene is TRBJ2-7, the V gene TRBV10-3; a weak D match, TRBD2 (5 bases). Germline CDR1 is ENHRY and CDR2 is SYGVKD. V lost 4 bases and J 7 bases, leaving 11 bases between the germline ends. This CDR3 is 12 amino acids long. The chain's CDR3 is CAISAAGWEQYF. CDR3 in DNA: TGTGCCATCAGTGCTGCGGGCTGGGAGCAGTACTTC.

The gene calls are TRBV7-2 and TRBJ2-1, with a possible D match to TRBD2 (6 bases). The CDR3 consists of 16 residues. Trimming cost V 3 bases and J 2 bases, with 14 bases left between them. The germline CDR1 and CDR2 sequences are SGHTA and FQGNSA. This chain's CDR3 is CASSLPSEWAYNEQFF. The CDR3 DNA reads as TGTGCCAGCAGCTTGCCTAGCGAATGGGCCTACAATGAGCAGTTCTTC.

V usage is TRBV23-1 and J usage is TRBJ2-7, with D possibly TRBD2 on 5 matching bases. TRBV23-1 has ORF status, its function being uncertain. V lost 1 base, J lost 0 bases, and 7 bases lay in between. The CDR3 runs to 14 residues. CDR3 in amino acids: CASSQLGSSYEQYF. The CDR3, as DNA: TGCGCCAGCAGTCAATTGGGGAGCTCCTACGAGCAGTACTTC.

The chain couples TRBV18 to TRBJ1-1, with 8 positions matching TRBD1. The germline V gene encodes CDR1 KGHSH and CDR2 LQKENI. V shed 0 bases, J shed 4 bases, and the junction held 4 bases outside the gene matches. This CDR3 has 15 amino acids. This CDR3 is CASSPPQGAGTEAFF. The CDR3 DNA is TGTGCCAGCTCACCACCTCAGGGGGCCGGCACTGAAGCTTTCTTT.

This chain links TRBV10-3 with TRBJ2-7, with 7 bases fitting TRBD1. V was pared by 10 bases and J by 3 bases, with 6 bases of the junction left unmatched. CDR3 length: 12 residues. The germline CDR1 and CDR2 sequences are ENHRY and SYGVKD. The CDR3 nucleotides are TGTGCCACCCGGACAGGCGTCTACGAGCAGTACTTC. This encodes CATRTGVYEQYF.

This clone has a handful of counts. The rearrangement joins TRBV5-6 to TRBJ1-3; D is unresolved. Trimming stripped 1 base from V and 2 bases from J, with 7 bases between. Per germline, CDR1 SGHDT and CDR2 YYEEEE. The CDR3 runs 14 residues. The CDR3 reads CASSLTWTGNTIYF. The CDR3 region has the DNA TGTGCCAGCAGCTTGACCTGGACTGGAAACACCATATATTTT.

This clone was picked up a small number of times. The chain links TRBV4-1 to TRBJ1-2, with D possibly being TRBD1 (6 bases). Trimming shortened V by 4 bases and J by 0 bases, and 15 bases separated the two germline ends. The CDR3 has 16 residues. Germline V gene data show CDR1 as MGHRA and CDR2 as YSYEKL. CDR3 bases: TGCGCCAGCAGCCTTCTCCCAACAGGGACTAACTATGGCTACACCTTC. Translating gives CASSLLPTGTNYGYTF.

The chain employs TRBV9 and TRBJ1-2; 8 bases are a match to TRBD1. CDR3 length: 15 amino acids. After removal of 2 bases from V and 8 bases from J, the junction contained 11 bases not matched to a gene. The V gene's germline CDR1 is SGDLS and CDR2 YYNGEE. CDR3 nucleotides: TGTGCCAGCAGCGTTCTCTCTACAGGGGGAGGGGGCTACACCTTC. It encodes CASSVLSTGGGGYTF.

This clone was found a few times. The chain carries TRBV6-1 and TRBJ1-2; D uncertain. CDR3 length: 14 amino acids. Germline lookup yields CDR1 MNHNS and CDR2 SASEGT. The V end lost 4 bases, the J end lost 4 bases, and 13 bases lay between the germline ends. The CDR3 loop reads CASSVDGSLYGYTF. CDR3 nucleotides: TGTGCCAGCAGTGTGGACGGAAGCCTCTATGGCTACACCTTC.

V and J are TRBV7-9 and TRBJ2-7; 8 bases are a match to TRBD2. The CDR3 loop spans 14 amino acids. From germline, CDR1 is SEHNR and CDR2 FQNEAQ (reference sequence). The V and J ends lost 1 base and 7 bases, in that order; junction bases with no gene match: 6. CDR3 nucleotides: TGTGCCAGCAGCTTAGTGGGCCTAGCGGGTGAGCAGTACTTC. Its translation is CASSLVGLAGEQYF.

The genes are TRBV29-1 and TRBJ2-5; TRBD1 matches at 7 bases. The length of the CDR3 is 13 residues. The germline gives CDR1 SQVTM, CDR2 ANQGSEA. The trim removed 7 bases at V and 5 bases at J, leaving 10 bases unmatched. This CDR3 is CSAPTGAGETQYF. CDR3 DNA sequence: TGCAGCGCCCCCACAGGGGCAGGGGAGACCCAGTACTTC.

V and J are TRBV7-2 and TRBJ2-5; 10 bases align to TRBD1. V was pared by 4 bases and J by 2 bases, with 4 bases of the junction left unmatched. Germline CDR1 reads SGHTA; CDR2 reads FQGNSA. The CDR3 covers 15 residues. This CDR3 reads CASSSDRGRQETQYF. The CDR3 DNA reads as TGTGCCAGCAGCTCCGACAGGGGGCGGCAAGAGACCCAGTACTTC.

This clone was detected only once. J is TRBJ2-7 and V is TRBV5-5; the match to TRBD1 covers 7 bases. The CDR3 spans 14 residues. The germline gives CDR1 SGHKS, CDR2 YYEKEE (reference sequence). V shed 3 bases, J shed 5 bases, and the junction held 8 bases outside the gene matches. This CDR3 is CASSSPGGGHEQYF. In DNA, the CDR3 is TGTGCCAGCAGCTCTCCAGGGGGTGGACACGAGCAGTACTTC.

The chain uses TRBV5-4 and TRBJ2-1; TRBD2 might be the D (6 bases). Germline V CDR1 and CDR2: SGHNT, YYREEE (reference sequence). Deletions cut 2 bases from V and 10 bases from J, with 7 bases between. CDR3 length: 11 amino acids. This CDR3 reads CASSLGGEQFF. CDR3 sequence (DNA): TGTGCCAGCAGCTTAGGAGGGGAGCAGTTCTTC.